A selection of T cell receptor beta chains follows, all from one sample in a study of vaccination and CD4 T cells after COVID-19. Their specific antigens are unknown. Each CDR3 protein is one row after TCRdb ran MiXCR on the PCR reads. This sample carries about 8,900 distinct CDR3 sequences, around 60% of them seen once, and the ten largest clones take roughly 33%. The material sequenced was CD4+ T cells from blood, cultured in vitro. The receptors come from a human donor who had recovered from COVID-19. Both conserved end residues are part of each CDR3. The D gene is left open where the match is weak. Rows give clone size only sometimes, using once, few, many, or a class for an expanded clone.

D gene | J gene | clone size | V gene | CDR3 DNA | CDR3 protein
. | TRBJ1-2 | . | TRBV7-8 | TGTGCCAGCGGCTGGTGGGGGCAACATGGCTACACCTTC | CASGWWGQHGYTF
TRBD1 | TRBJ2-3 | . | TRBV2 | TGTGCCAGCATGACCGGGACAGACTCCACAGATACGCAGTATTTT | CASMTGTDSTDTQYF
TRBD1 | TRBJ1-4 | . | TRBV28 | TGTGCCAGCAGCACTAGGGGGCCGACTAATGAAAAACTGTTTTTT | CASSTRGPTNEKLFF
. | TRBJ1-1 | . | TRBV11-3 | TGTGCCAGCAGCTTAGGACAGTTCGCTTTCTTT | CASSLGQFAFF
TRBD1 | TRBJ1-1 | once | TRBV2 | TGTGCCAGCAGCGGACAGGGGAGCACTGAAGCTTTCTTT | CASSGQGSTEAFF
. | TRBJ2-2 | . | TRBV19 | TGTGCCAGTAGCCTGGGGTCTAGCAGGGCCGGGGAGCTGTTTTTT | CASSLGSSRAGELFF
. | TRBJ1-4 | . | TRBV20-1 | TGCAGTGCTAGAGGAGGGGACCAAAAACTGTTTTTT | CSARGGDQKLFF
. | TRBJ2-2 | . | TRBV9 | TGTGCCAGCAGCGTAGGAGGGGTTACCGGGGAGCTGTTTTTT | CASSVGGVTGELFF
. | TRBJ1-5 | . | TRBV12-5 | TGTGCTAGTGGGCGGGACTACAATCAGCCCCAGCATTTT | CASGRDYNQPQHF
. | TRBJ1-6 | few | TRBV10-3 | TGTGCCATCAGTGATTCCGGCTCCTATAATTCACCCCTCCACTTT | CAISDSGSYNSPLHF
TRBD2 | TRBJ2-3 | . | TRBV5-1 | TGCGCCAGCAGCCCAACCGGGACTAGCGGTCGCACAGATACGCAGTATTTT | CASSPTGTSGRTDTQYF
. | TRBJ2-3 | . | TRBV6-2/TRBV6-3 | TGTGCCAGCAGTAACACAGATACGCAGTATTTT | CASSNTDTQYF
. | TRBJ2-1 | few | TRBV6-5 | TGTGCCAGCAGTTACACAACAGGGAATGAGCAGTTCTTC | CASSYTTGNEQFF
. | TRBJ1-2 | . | TRBV25-1 | TGTGCCAGCAGTACGACAGGTGTCCTCTATGGCTACACCTTC | CASSTTGVLYGYTF
TRBD1 | TRBJ1-4 | . | TRBV20-1 | TGCAGTGCTAGAGGGATCTACAGGGGGGTCGCAACTAATGAAAAACTGTTTTTT | CSARGIYRGVATNEKLFF
. | TRBJ1-1 | . | TRBV11-3 | TGTGCCAGCAGCTTTCAGAGGAACACTGAAGCTTTCTTT | CASSFQRNTEAFF
. | TRBJ1-4 | once | TRBV10-1 | TGCGCCAGCGGACCACGACCGCCCTGGGTAAGAAAACTGTTTTTT | CASGPRPPWVRKLFF
. | TRBJ1-2 | . | TRBV27 | TGTGCCAGCAGCCGGGCGGGGCGGGGGACGCTCATTAACTATGGCTACACCTTC | CASSRAGRGTLINYGYTF
. | TRBJ1-2 | . | TRBV6-1 | TGTGCCAGCAGCCTGGAATCTCTCCCTAATGGCTACACCTTC | CASSLESLPNGYTF
. | TRBJ2-5 | . | TRBV7-9 | TGTGCCAGCAGCTTAGCAGGGGAGACCCAGTACTTC | CASSLAGETQYF
. | TRBJ1-1 | . | TRBV19 | TGTGCCAGTAGCCCCCGGGCGCAAATGAACACTGAAGCTTTCTTT | CASSPRAQMNTEAFF
TRBD1 | TRBJ1-1 | . | TRBV6-1 | TGTGCCAGCCGACAGGGGGCGCTTTCGGGAGCTTTCTTT | CASRQGALSGAFF
. | TRBJ2-1 | . | TRBV14 | TGTGCCAGCAGCCAAGATATGGCCAGGGGGCAGTTCTTC | CASSQDMARGQFF
. | TRBJ1-5 | . | TRBV6-2/TRBV6-3 | TGTGCCAGCAGCCCCGCGGGGAGTCAGCCCCAGCATTTT | CASSPAGSQPQHF
TRBD1 | TRBJ1-4 | . | TRBV28 | TGTGCCAGCACGTCTCCGGGACAGGGCGTTACAACTAATGAAAAACTGTTTTTT | CASTSPGQGVTTNEKLFF
TRBD2 | TRBJ2-7 | . | TRBV20-1 | TGCAGTGCTAGAGATCCTAGCGGGAGTGATACTTACGAGCAGTACTTC | CSARDPSGSDTYEQYF
TRBD2 | TRBJ2-1 | . | TRBV7-9 | TGTGCCAGCAGGGGGACTAGCGGGGGGAGTGAGTTCTTC | CASRGTSGGSEFF
. | TRBJ1-5 | once | TRBV6-1 | TGTGCCAGCGGGGGGCTAAGCGATCAGCCCCAGCATTTT | CASGGLSDQPQHF
. | TRBJ2-2 | . | TRBV2 | TGTGCCAGCAGTGCCCGGCTAGCGACCGGGGAGCTGTTTTTT | CASSARLATGELFF
. | TRBJ2-4 | . | TRBV20-1 | TGCAGTGCTACGGACAACCCTGGGATTCAGTACTTC | CSATDNPGIQYF
. | TRBJ2-2 | . | TRBV6-2/TRBV6-3 | TGTGCCAGCAGTTATGGGCGAGGAGGGAGAAACACCGGGGAGCTGTTTTTT | CASSYGRGGRNTGELFF
. | TRBJ1-3 | . | TRBV6-1 | TGTGCCAGCAGCATGGGGGCGGGGGGGACCCTTGGAAACACCATATATTTT | CASSMGAGGTLGNTIYF
. | TRBJ1-1 | . | TRBV21-1 | TGTGCCAGCAGCTATGGACGGTTGAACACTGAAGCTTTCTTT | CASSYGRLNTEAFF
. | TRBJ1-3 | . | TRBV20-1 | TGCAGTGCTAGTCGCGCAGGGCAAGGTGGAAACACCATATATTTT | CSASRAGQGGNTIYF
TRBD2 | TRBJ2-7 | . | TRBV20-1 | TGCAGTGCTAGAGATAAAGCGGGGGACTACGAGCAGTACTTC | CSARDKAGDYEQYF
. | TRBJ2-7 | . | TRBV20-1 | TGCAGTGCTAGAGATCCCAGGTACACCTACGAGCAGTACTTC | CSARDPRYTYEQYF
. | TRBJ1-2 | . | TRBV18 | TGTGCCAGCTCACCTCTCTCGAGTTTCCCGGAGGGCTACACCTTC | CASSPLSSFPEGYTF
. | TRBJ1-1 | . | TRBV11-1 | TGTGCCAGCAGCTTAGCGCATCTAGGCGCTGAAGCTTTCTTT | CASSLAHLGAEAFF
. | TRBJ2-5 | . | TRBV6-1 | TGTGCCAGCAGTGAAGGGACCCGGTTACTAGACCAAGAGACCCAGTACTTC | CASSEGTRLLDQETQYF
. | TRBJ1-2 | . | TRBV6-2/TRBV6-3 | TGTGCCAGCAGTTACGAAGGTCTTGGCTACACCTTC | CASSYEGLGYTF
. | TRBJ1-2 | . | TRBV20-1 | TGCAGTGCCCCCAGCGGCGACTGGTATGGCTACACCTTC | CSAPSGDWYGYTF
TRBD2 | TRBJ2-2 | . | TRBV20-1 | TGCAGTGCTCCCCACGGACTAGCGGGAGGTCCTACGAACACCGGGGAGCTGTTTTTT | CSAPHGLAGGPTNTGELFF
. | TRBJ2-5 | . | TRBV7-6 | TGTGCCAGCAGCCAGGACGCACAAGAGACCCAGTACTTC | CASSQDAQETQYF
. | TRBJ2-1 | . | TRBV10-1 | TGCGCCAGCAGTGAGCGGGGGCGCGATTTTCGGTTCTTC | CASSERGRDFRFF
TRBD1 | TRBJ1-1 | few | TRBV7-2 | TGTGCCACGCACAGGGGCACCCATATGAACACTGAAGCTTTCTTT | CATHRGTHMNTEAFF
TRBD1 | TRBJ1-6 | . | TRBV27 | TGTGCCAGCAGTCCCTCACAGGGGATCCCCTATAATTCACCCCTCCACTTT | CASSPSQGIPYNSPLHF
TRBD1 | TRBJ2-7 | . | TRBV19 | TGTGCCAGTAGTACACTCCCCGGACAGGGCGGGTCCTACGAGCAGTACTTC | CASSTLPGQGGSYEQYF
. | TRBJ2-7 | . | TRBV7-2 | TGTGCCAGCAGCTTAGGGGGGGGGCGGGACGAGCAGTACTTC | CASSLGGGRDEQYF
. | TRBJ1-5 | . | TRBV19 | TGTGCCAGTACCGAAAGGGGACTCAATCAGCCCCAGCATTTT | CASTERGLNQPQHF
TRBD2 | TRBJ2-7 | . | TRBV27 | TGTGCCAGCAGTCTCCGGGGGACAGGGGAAGGACTAGCGGGAACCGAGCAGTACTTC | CASSLRGTGEGLAGTEQYF
. | TRBJ1-2 | few | TRBV6-2/TRBV6-3 | TGTTGCTCAGGGGAGGGCAGCCTCTTCTATGGCTACACCTTC | CCSGEGSLFYGYTF
TRBD2 | TRBJ2-7 | once | TRBV20-1 | TGCAGTGCTAGAGGTAGTAGCGGGGGCCCGACCTACGAGCAGTACTTC | CSARGSSGGPTYEQYF
TRBD1 | TRBJ1-5 | . | TRBV11-2 | TGTGCCAGCAGCTTAGACGGGACAGGCAATCAGCCCCAGCATTTT | CASSLDGTGNQPQHF
TRBD1 | TRBJ2-7 | . | TRBV28 | TGTGCCAGCAGTTTATTAGAGACAGGGGGTTCCTACGAGCAGTACTTC | CASSLLETGGSYEQYF
. | TRBJ2-3 | . | TRBV5-1 | TGCGCCAGCAGCTCTAGGGACTTCCTACTCACAGATACGCAGTATTTT | CASSSRDFLLTDTQYF